This T cell receptor beta chain originates from a study of T cells in Graves' hyperthyroidism and ophthalmopathy. V dropped 3 bases and J dropped 4 bases, with 13 bases sitting between them. Looked up from germline, CDR1 is MDHEN and CDR2 is SYDVKM. CDR3 length: 14 residues. Study conclusions and caveats: Most thyroid clonotypes with frequency above 0.001 were detected in blood.

Ophthalmopathy in the patients scored at least 3 on Clinical Activity Score and at least 4 on NOSPECS grade, lasting under 3 months. Lactation, pregnancy, other autoimmune disease or uncontrolled infection led to exclusion of patients. The diagnoses drew upon clinical symptoms, serum thyroxine and TRAb, thyroid ultrasound and orbital computed tomography. In its sample, this clonotype was seen many times. What it recognizes is unknown. TCR beta CDR3 regions were amplified from RNA. The TCR CDR3 first-round RT-PCR relied on the HTBI primer set. TCRdb re-called the multiplex PCR reads with MiXCR, one entry per CDR3 protein. The sample shows 200,000 to 300,000 distinct CDR3 sequences, approximately 23% of them seen only once.

V and J are TRBV28 and TRBJ2-7, with D possibly TRBD1 on 5 matching bases. The sequencing input was blood. This sequence was found in a middle-aged woman with Graves' ophthalmopathy. The DNA of the CDR3 is TGTGCCAGCAGTTTGGGGCGGCGCCCGTACGAGCAGTACTTC. Protein product: CASSLGRRPYEQYF.